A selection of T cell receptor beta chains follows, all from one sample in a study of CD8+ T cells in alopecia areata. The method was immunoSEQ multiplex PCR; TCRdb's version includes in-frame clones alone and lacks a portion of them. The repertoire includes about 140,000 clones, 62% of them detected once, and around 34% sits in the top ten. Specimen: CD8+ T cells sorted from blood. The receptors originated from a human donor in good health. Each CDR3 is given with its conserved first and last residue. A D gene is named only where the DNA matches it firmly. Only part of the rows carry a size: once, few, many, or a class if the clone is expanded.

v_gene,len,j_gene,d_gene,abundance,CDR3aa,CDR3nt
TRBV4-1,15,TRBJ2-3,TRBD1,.,CASSHRQGGTDTQYF,TGCGCCAGCAGCCACCGACAGGGAGGCACAGATACGCAGTATTTT
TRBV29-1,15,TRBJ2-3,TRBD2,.,CSVEASGARTDTQYF,TGCAGCGTTGAAGCGAGCGGGGCCCGCACAGATACGCAGTATTTT
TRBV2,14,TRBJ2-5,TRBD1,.,CASSAQGAGETQYF,TGTGCCAGCAGCGCACAGGGGGCTGGCGAGACCCAGTACTTC
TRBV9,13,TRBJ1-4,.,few,CASSVEGGPQLFF,TGTGCCAGCAGCGTAGAGGGAGGACCTCAACTGTTTTTT
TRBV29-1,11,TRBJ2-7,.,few,CSVVVGYEQYF,TGCAGCGTTGTTGTGGGATACGAGCAGTACTTC
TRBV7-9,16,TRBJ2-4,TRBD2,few,CASSSPAGGPGNIQYF,TGTGCCAGCAGCTCTCCTGCGGGAGGGCCGGGAAACATTCAGTACTTC
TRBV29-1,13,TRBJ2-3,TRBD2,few,CSTAAGVTDTQYF,TGCAGCACCGCAGCGGGGGTCACAGATACGCAGTATTTT
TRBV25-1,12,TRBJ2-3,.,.,CASFGGADTQYF,TGTGCCAGTTTTGGGGGTGCAGATACGCAGTATTTT
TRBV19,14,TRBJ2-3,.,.,CASSRDGGTDTQYF,TGTGCCAGTAGCCGGGACGGCGGTACAGATACGCAGTATTTT
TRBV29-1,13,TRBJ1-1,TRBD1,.,CSVETGAHTEAFF,TGCAGCGTCGAAACAGGGGCCCACACTGAAGCTTTCTTT
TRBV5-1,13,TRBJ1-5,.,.,CASSLGDNQPQHF,TGCGCCAGCAGCTTGGGAGACAATCAGCCCCAGCATTTT
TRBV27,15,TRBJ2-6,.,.,CASSLTSSGANVLTF,TGTGCCAGCAGTTTGACCTCCTCTGGGGCCAACGTCCTGACTTTC
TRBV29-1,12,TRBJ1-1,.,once,CSGRLPNTEAFF,TGCAGCGGTAGACTACCGAACACTGAAGCTTTCTTT
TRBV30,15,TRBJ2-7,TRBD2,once,CAWSPLAGASYEQYF,TGTGCCTGGAGTCCTCTAGCGGGAGCCTCCTACGAGCAGTACTTC
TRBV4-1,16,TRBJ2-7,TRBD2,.,CASSWTSGRSSYEQYF,TGCGCCAGCTCCTGGACTAGCGGGCGTAGCTCCTACGAGCAGTACTTC
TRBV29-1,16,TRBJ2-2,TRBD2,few,CSVAGLAGGPIRELFF,TGCAGCGTGGCGGGACTAGCGGGAGGGCCGATCCGGGAGCTGTTTTTT
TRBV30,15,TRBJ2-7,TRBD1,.,CAWRAGTVDPYEQYF,TGTGCCTGGAGAGCCGGGACAGTCGACCCCTACGAGCAGTACTTC
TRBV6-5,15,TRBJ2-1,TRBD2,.,CASSTGTSGYNEQFF,TGTGCCAGCAGTACCGGGACTAGCGGTTACAATGAGCAGTTCTTC
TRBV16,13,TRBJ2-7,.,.,CASSPMTPLGEYF,TGTGCCAGCAGCCCAATGACACCTCTGGGGGAGTACTTC
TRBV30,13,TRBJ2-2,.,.,CAWSVGGTGELFF,TGTGCCTGGAGTGTCGGAGGCACCGGGGAGCTGTTTTTT
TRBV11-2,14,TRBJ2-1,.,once,CASTGTRSYNEQFF,TGTGCCAGTACTGGGACGCGCTCCTACAATGAGCAGTTCTTC
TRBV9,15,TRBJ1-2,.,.,CASSPQGTPSYGYTF,TGTGCCAGCAGCCCTCAGGGTACCCCCAGCTATGGCTACACCTTC
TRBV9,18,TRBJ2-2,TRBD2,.,CASSPGGLAGGGTGELFF,TGTGCCAGCAGCCCGGGGGGACTAGCGGGAGGCGGCACCGGGGAGCTGTTTTTT
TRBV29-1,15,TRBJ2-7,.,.,CSVLGRDGSSYEQYF,TGCAGCGTTCTTGGACGGGACGGGAGCTCCTACGAGCAGTACTTC
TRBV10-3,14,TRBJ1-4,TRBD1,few,CASSSGQKNEKLFF,TGTGCCAGCAGCTCGGGACAGAAGAATGAAAAACTGTTTTTT
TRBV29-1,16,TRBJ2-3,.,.,CSVEGHAYPSTDTQYF,TGCAGCGTTGAAGGACATGCCTACCCTAGCACAGATACGCAGTATTTT
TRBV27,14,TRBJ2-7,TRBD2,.,CASRVAGGFREQYF,TGTGCCAGCAGGGTAGCGGGAGGGTTCAGGGAGCAGTACTTC
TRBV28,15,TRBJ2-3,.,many,CASSAGLAAPDTQYF,TGTGCCAGCAGTGCGGGACTTGCCGCACCAGATACGCAGTATTTT
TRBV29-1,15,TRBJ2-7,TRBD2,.,CSVDLGISGGLEQYF,TGCAGCGTTGATTTGGGGATTAGCGGGGGGCTCGAGCAGTACTTC
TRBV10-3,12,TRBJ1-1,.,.,CAISESEGEAFF,TGTGCCATCAGTGAGTCGGAGGGAGAAGCTTTCTTT
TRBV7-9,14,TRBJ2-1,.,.,CASSLYRSGDEQFF,TGTGCCAGCAGCTTATATAGGTCGGGAGATGAGCAGTTCTTC
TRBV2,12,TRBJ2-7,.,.,CASSEIFHEQYF,TGTGCCAGCAGTGAGATCTTCCACGAGCAGTACTTC
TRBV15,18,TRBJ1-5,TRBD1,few,CATSRNYRDSHSNQPQHF,TGTGCCACCAGCAGAAATTACCGGGACAGCCATAGCAATCAGCCCCAGCATTTT
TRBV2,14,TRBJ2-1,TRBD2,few,CASSVIAGDPEQFF,TGTGCCAGCAGTGTTATAGCGGGGGACCCCGAGCAGTTCTTC
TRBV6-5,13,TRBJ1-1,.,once,CASSYSTQVEAFF,TGTGCCAGCAGTTACTCGACACAGGTTGAAGCTTTCTTT
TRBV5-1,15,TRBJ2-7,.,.,CASSLGTRMTYEQYF,TGCGCCAGCAGCTTGGGGACACGGATGACCTACGAGCAGTACTTC
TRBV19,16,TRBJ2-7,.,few,CASSMSGRASVYEQYF,TGTGCCAGTAGTATGTCTGGGCGGGCCTCGGTCTACGAGCAGTACTTC
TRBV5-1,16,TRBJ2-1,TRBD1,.,CASSTRTGSSYNEQFF,TGCGCCAGCAGCACCAGGACAGGGAGCTCCTACAATGAGCAGTTCTTC
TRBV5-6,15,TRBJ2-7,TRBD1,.,CASSRWTGESYEQYF,TGTGCCAGCAGCAGGTGGACAGGGGAGTCCTACGAGCAGTACTTC
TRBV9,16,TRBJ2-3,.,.,CASSGVGTLSTDTQYF,TGTGCCAGCAGCGGGGTGGGGACCCTTAGCACAGATACGCAGTATTTT
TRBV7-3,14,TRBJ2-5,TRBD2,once,CASKGGRGPETQYF,TGTGCCAGCAAGGGCGGGAGGGGCCCAGAGACCCAGTACTTC
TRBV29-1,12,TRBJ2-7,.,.,CSVEDSSYEQYF,TGCAGCGTTGAGGACAGTTCCTACGAGCAGTACTTC
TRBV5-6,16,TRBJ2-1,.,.,CASSLTTGNSYNEQFF,TGTGCCAGCAGCTTAACTACAGGGAATTCCTACAATGAGCAGTTCTTC
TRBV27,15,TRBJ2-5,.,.,CASKMAGASMETQYF,TGTGCCAGCAAGATGGCAGGGGCGAGCATGGAGACCCAGTACTTC
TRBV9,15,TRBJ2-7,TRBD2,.,CASSTGLAPFYEQYF,TGTGCCAGCAGCACCGGACTAGCGCCCTTCTACGAGCAGTACTTC
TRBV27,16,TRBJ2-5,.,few,CASSLSWGEHQETQYF,TGTGCCAGCAGTCTAAGTTGGGGGGAACACCAAGAGACCCAGTACTTC
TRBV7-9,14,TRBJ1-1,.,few,CASSLIQGGTEAFF,TGTGCCAGCAGCTTAATACAGGGAGGTACTGAAGCTTTCTTT
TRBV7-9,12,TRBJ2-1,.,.,CASSLDYNEQFF,TGTGCCAGCAGCTTAGACTACAATGAGCAGTTCTTC
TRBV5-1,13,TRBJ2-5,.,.,CASSLDSKETQYF,TGCGCCAGCAGCTTGGACTCAAAAGAGACCCAGTACTTC
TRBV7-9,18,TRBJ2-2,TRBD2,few,CASSLGLAGVRIPGELFF,TGTGCCAGCAGCTTAGGACTAGCGGGAGTTAGAATTCCCGGGGAGCTGTTTTTT
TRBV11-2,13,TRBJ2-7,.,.,CASSAGLGYEQYF,TGTGCCAGCAGCGCGGGACTCGGATACGAGCAGTACTTC
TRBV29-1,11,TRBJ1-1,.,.,CSVEGRTEAFF,TGCAGCGTTGAGGGCAGGACTGAAGCTTTCTTT